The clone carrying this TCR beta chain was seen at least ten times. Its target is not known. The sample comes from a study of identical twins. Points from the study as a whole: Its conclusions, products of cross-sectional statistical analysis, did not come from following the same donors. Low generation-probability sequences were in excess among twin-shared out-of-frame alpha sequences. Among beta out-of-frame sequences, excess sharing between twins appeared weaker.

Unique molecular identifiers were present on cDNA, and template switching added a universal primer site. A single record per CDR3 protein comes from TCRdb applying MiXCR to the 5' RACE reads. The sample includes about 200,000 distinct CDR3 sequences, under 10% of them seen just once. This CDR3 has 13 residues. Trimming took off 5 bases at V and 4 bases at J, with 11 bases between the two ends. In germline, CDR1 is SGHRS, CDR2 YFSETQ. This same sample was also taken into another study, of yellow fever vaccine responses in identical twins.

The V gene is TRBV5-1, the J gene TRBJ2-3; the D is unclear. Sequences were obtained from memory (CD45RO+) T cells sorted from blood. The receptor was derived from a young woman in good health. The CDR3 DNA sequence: TGCGCCAGCAGGCATCCACGATCAGATACGCAGTATTTT. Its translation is CASRHPRSDTQYF.